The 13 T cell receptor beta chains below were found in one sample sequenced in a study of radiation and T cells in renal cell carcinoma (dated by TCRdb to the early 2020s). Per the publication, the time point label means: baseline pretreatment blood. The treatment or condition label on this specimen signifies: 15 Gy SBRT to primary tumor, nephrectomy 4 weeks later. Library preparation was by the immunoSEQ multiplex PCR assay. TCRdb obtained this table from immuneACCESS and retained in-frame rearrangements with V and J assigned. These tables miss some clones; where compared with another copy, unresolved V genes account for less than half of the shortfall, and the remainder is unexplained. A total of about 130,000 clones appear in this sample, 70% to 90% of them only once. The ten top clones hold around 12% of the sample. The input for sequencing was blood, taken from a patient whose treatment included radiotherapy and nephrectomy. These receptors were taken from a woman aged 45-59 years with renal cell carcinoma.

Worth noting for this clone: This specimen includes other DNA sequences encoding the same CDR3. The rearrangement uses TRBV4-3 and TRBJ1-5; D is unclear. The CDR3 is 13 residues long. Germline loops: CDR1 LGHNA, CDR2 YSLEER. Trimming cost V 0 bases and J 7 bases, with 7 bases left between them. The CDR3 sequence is CASSQDSGQPQHF. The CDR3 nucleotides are TGCGCCAGCAGCCAAGATTCCGGCCAGCCCCAGCATTTT.

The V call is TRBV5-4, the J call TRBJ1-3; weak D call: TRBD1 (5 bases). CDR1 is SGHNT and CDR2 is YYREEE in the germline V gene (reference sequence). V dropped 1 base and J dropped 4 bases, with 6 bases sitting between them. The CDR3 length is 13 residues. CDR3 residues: CASSLKGGNTIYF. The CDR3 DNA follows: TGTGCCAGCAGCTTGAAGGGGGGAAACACCATATATTTT.

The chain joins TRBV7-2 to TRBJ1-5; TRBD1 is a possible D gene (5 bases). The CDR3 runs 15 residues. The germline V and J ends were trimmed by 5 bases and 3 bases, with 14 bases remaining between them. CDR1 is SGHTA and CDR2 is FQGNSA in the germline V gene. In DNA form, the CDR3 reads TGTGCCAGCAGCCCTGACGGGACGGTCAATCAGCCCCAGCATTTT. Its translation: CASSPDGTVNQPQHF.

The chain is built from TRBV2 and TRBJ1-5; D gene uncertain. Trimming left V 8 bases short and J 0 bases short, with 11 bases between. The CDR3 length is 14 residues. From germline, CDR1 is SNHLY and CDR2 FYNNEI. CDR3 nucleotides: TGTGCCAGCGGTCAAGGCCGTAGCAATCAGCCCCAGCATTTT. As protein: CASGQGRSNQPQHF.

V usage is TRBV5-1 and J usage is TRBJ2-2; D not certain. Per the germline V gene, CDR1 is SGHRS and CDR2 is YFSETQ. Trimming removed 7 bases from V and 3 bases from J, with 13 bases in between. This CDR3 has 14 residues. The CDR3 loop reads CASRLSADTGELFF. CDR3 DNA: TGCGCCAGCCGGCTCAGTGCCGACACCGGGGAGCTGTTTTTT.

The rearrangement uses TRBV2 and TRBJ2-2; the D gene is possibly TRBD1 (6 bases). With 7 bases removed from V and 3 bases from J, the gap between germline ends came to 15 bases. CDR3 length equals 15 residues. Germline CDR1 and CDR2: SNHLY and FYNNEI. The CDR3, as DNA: TGTGCCAGCAAGTATAGGGGGACGGACACCGGGGAGCTGTTTTTT. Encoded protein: CASKYRGTDTGELFF.

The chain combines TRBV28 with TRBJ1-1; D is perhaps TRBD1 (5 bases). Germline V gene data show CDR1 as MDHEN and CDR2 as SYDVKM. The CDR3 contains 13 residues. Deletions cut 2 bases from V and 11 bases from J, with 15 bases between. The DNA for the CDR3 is TGTGCCAGCAGTTTACCGGCAACAGGCGAGGCTTTCTTT. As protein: CASSLPATGEAFF.

The CDR3 loop is CASSPTGRLNYGYTF. CDR3 DNA sequence: TGTGCCAGCAGTCCCACGGGACGGCTGAACTATGGCTACACCTTC. The chain carries TRBV28 and TRBJ1-2; D is possibly TRBD1 (5 bases). Trimming removed 5 bases at V and 2 bases at J, with 15 bases between. Germline assignment: CDR1 MDHEN and CDR2 SYDVKM. The CDR3 contains 15 residues.

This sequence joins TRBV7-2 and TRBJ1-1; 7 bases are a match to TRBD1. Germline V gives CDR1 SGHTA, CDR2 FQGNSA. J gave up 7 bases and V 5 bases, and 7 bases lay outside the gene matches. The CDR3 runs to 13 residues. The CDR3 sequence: CASSRRGQFEAFF. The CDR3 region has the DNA TGTGCCAGCAGCCGCCGGGGACAGTTTGAAGCTTTCTTT. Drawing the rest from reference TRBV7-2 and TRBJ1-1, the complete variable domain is GAGVSQSPSNKVTEKGKDVELRCDPISGHTALYWYRQSLGQGLEFLIYFQGNSAPDKSGLPSDRFSAERTGGSVSTLTIQRTQQEDSAVYLCASSRRGQFEAFFGQGTRLTVV.

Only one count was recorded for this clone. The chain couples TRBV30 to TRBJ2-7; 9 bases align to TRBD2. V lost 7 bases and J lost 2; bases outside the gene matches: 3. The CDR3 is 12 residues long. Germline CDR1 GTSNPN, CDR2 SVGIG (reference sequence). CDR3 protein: CAYKRGAYEQYF. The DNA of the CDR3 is TGTGCCTACAAGCGGGGGGCCTACGAGCAGTACTTC.

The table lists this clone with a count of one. The CDR3 nucleotides read TGTGCCAGCACTATAGGTCCAGCTAACAATGAGCAGTTCTTC. Translated, it gives CASTIGPANNEQFF. The rearrangement joins TRBV6-1 to TRBJ2-1, with D hard to call. Germline V lookup: CDR1 MNHNS, CDR2 SASEGT. The CDR3 consists of 14 residues. Trimming pared 7 bases from V and 5 bases from J, leaving 15 bases between.

DNA for the CDR3: TGTGCCAGCAGCGCACACCCAGGGATTTTGACTAATGAAAAACTGTTTTTT. It codes for CASSAHPGILTNEKLFF. The gene calls are TRBV7-2 and TRBJ1-4; perhaps TRBD1 as D (5 bases). Deletions cut 5 bases from V and 2 bases from J, with 18 bases between. Per germline, CDR1 SGHTA and CDR2 FQGNSA. This CDR3 comprises 17 residues.

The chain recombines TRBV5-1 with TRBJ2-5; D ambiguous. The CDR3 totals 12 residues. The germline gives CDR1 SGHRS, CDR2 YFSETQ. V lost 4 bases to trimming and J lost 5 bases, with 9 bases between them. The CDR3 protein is CASSVPPETQYF. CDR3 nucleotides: TGCGCCAGCAGCGTTCCCCCGGAGACCCAGTACTTC.